The 26 T cell receptor beta chains presented below share a single source sample, sequenced in a study of monozygotic twins with inflammatory bowel disease. From the 5' RACE reads, TCRdb lists one entry per CDR3 protein and no DNA. The sample includes under 200,000 distinct CDR3 sequences. The sample consisted of blood. The receptors come from a human donor with ulcerative colitis or Crohn's disease, or a healthy co-twin of an affected twin (not recorded which).

V and J are TRBV20-1 and TRBJ2-1; as DNA is missing, the TRBD2 call by TCRdb cannot be tested. From germline, CDR1 is DFQATT and CDR2 SNEGSKA (reference sequence). The CDR3 is made up of 11 amino acids. The CDR3 loop is CSEEAFDEQFF.

This sequence joins TRBV28 and TRBJ1-4; TCRdb returns TRBD1, unconfirmable since there is no DNA. This CDR3 is 16 amino acids long. Per germline, CDR1 MDHEN and CDR2 SYDVKM. CDR3 region: CASRTGGLGDNEKLFF.

The CDR3: CASSWLLASQNYEQYF. The rearrangement uses TRBV5-1 and TRBJ2-7; TCRdb gives TRBD2 as the D gene, but with no DNA this cannot be confirmed. In germline, CDR1 is SGHRS, CDR2 YFSETQ. The CDR3 loop spans 16 amino acids. Full variable domain (missing parts from reference TRBV5-1 and TRBJ2-7): KAGVTQTPRYLIKTRGQQVTLSCSPISGHRSVSWYQQTPGQGLQFLFEYFSETQRNKGNFPGRFSGRQFSNSRSEMNVSTLELGDSALYLCASSWLLASQNYEQYFGPGTRLTVT.

The chain carries TRBV6-5 and TRBJ2-2; TCRdb names TRBD2, which stays unverified in the absence of DNA. Germline V gene lookup returns CDR1 MNHEY and CDR2 SVGAGI. There are 18 residues in the CDR3. CDR3 in amino acids: CASSYALAGVLNTGELFF.

The rearrangement links TRBV6-5 to TRBJ2-7; as DNA is missing, the TRBD1 call by TCRdb cannot be tested. Germline V gene data show CDR1 as MNHEY and CDR2 as SVGAGI. The CDR3 length is 17 residues. This CDR3 reads CASSTHAGTPHSYEQYF.

V is TRBV6-2 or TRBV6-3 and J is TRBJ2-7; with no DNA, the TCRdb D assignment of TRBD1 cannot be verified. CDR3 length: 14 amino acids. The germline V gene has CDR1 MNHEY and CDR2 SVGEGT. The CDR3 here is CASSRRTLTYEQYF.

This rearrangement joins TRBV7-2 to TRBJ2-7; TCRdb's D call of TRBD2 is untestable without DNA. This CDR3 is built from 15 residues. Germline V gene sequence: CDR1 SGHTA, CDR2 FQGNSA. The CDR3 is CASSLGLAGSYEQYF.

This chain joins TRBV20-1 and TRBJ1-6; the D call of TRBD1 rests on TCRdb alone, since no DNA is present to check it. This CDR3 is built from 16 residues. Germline lookup yields CDR1 DFQATT and CDR2 SNEGSKA (reference sequence). The CDR3 sequence is CSARVTGVGDNSPLHF.

This sequence joins TRBV6-5 and TRBJ2-2; the D call from TCRdb, TRBD1, cannot be confirmed without DNA. From germline, CDR1 is MNHEY and CDR2 SVGAGI. The CDR3 sequence is 16 residues long. The CDR3 loop reads CAISYSGTGGSGELFF.

The genes are TRBV3-1 and TRBJ2-1. The CDR3 sequence is 14 residues long. Germline V lookup: CDR1 LGHDT, CDR2 YNNKEL (reference sequence). The CDR3 sequence is CASSQGVPHNEQFF.

The chain employs TRBV6-6 and TRBJ1-2. This CDR3 is built from 14 residues. Germline V CDR1 and CDR2: MNHNY, SVGAGI (reference sequence). CDR3 amino acids: CASSLADLTYGYTF.

The CDR3 sequence: CASGPDRYQPQHF. This chain links TRBV12-3 or TRBV12-4 with TRBJ1-5; TCRdb's D call, TRBD1, is unchecked because there is no DNA. CDR3 size: 13 residues.

The chain uses TRBV4-2 and TRBJ2-3; with no DNA, the TCRdb D assignment of TRBD2 cannot be verified. The CDR3 runs to 19 residues. CDR1 is LGHNA, CDR2 YNFKEQ, per germline. CDR3 region: CASSQAGPDLFTSTDTQYF.

The V call is TRBV10-3, the J call TRBJ1-2. Germline assignment: CDR1 ENHRY and CDR2 SYGVKD. CDR3 length: 13 residues. The CDR3 protein is CAMTLSGGGGYTF.

V is TRBV6-5 and J is TRBJ1-3; the D call of TRBD1 rests on TCRdb alone, since no DNA is present to check it. The CDR3 has 16 residues. Germline V gene sequence: CDR1 MNHEY, CDR2 SVGAGI. This chain's CDR3 is CASSSTTGPSGNTIYF.

The chain joins TRBV4-1 to TRBJ2-7; the TCRdb call, TRBD1, lacks DNA for checking. Germline V lookup: CDR1 MGHRA, CDR2 YSYEKL. The CDR3 has 14 residues. CDR3 region: CASSLGGGPYEQYF.

The chain has TRBV7-7 and TRBJ2-1; TCRdb calls TRBD1, which cannot be checked without DNA. Per germline, CDR1 SSHAT and CDR2 FNYEAQ (reference sequence). The CDR3 contains 13 residues. CDR3 region: CASSFPGVNEQFF.

The chain combines TRBV11-2 with TRBJ2-7; TCRdb's assignment of TRBD1 cannot be checked, as there is no DNA. The germline gives CDR1 SGHAT, CDR2 FQNNGV. The CDR3 sequence is 14 residues long. The CDR3 loop reads CASSHGTATYEQYF. The whole variable domain, filled in from reference TRBV11-2 and TRBJ2-7, reads EAGVAQSPRYKIIEKRQSVAFWCNPISGHATLYWYQQILGQGPKLLIQFQNNGVVDDSQLPKDRFSAERLKGVDSTLKIQPAKLEDSAVYLCASSHGTATYEQYFGPGTRLTVT.

The rearrangement links TRBV20-1 to TRBJ2-7; checking the TCRdb D call of TRBD2 is not possible without DNA. Germline loops: CDR1 DFQATT, CDR2 SNEGSKA (reference sequence). The CDR3 totals 15 residues. CDR3 amino acids: CSAAGTSGATYEQYF.

CDR3 sequence: CASRRLCTASSYEQYF. The chain employs TRBV21-1 and TRBJ2-7. TRBV21-1 is a pseudogene. The CDR3 covers 16 residues.

The CDR3 loop is CASSQGLEGNEQFF. The genes are TRBV4-3 and TRBJ2-1; the TCRdb call, TRBD2, lacks DNA for checking. Germline V gene data show CDR1 as LGHNA and CDR2 as YSLEER. CDR3 size: 14 residues.

V and J are TRBV5-1 and TRBJ1-2; no DNA is available, so the TRBD1 call from TCRdb remains unchecked. Germline V gene sequence: CDR1 SGHRS, CDR2 YFSETQ. The CDR3 covers 13 residues. The CDR3 here is CASSSAGGMDYTF.

V gene TRBV29-1 combines with J gene TRBJ1-5. Germline V gene sequence: CDR1 SQVTM, CDR2 ANQGSEA. This CDR3 spans 12 amino acids. CDR3 sequence: CSVRQFNQPQHF.

The chain joins TRBV7-9 to TRBJ2-7. The CDR3 sequence is 16 residues long. Germline assignment: CDR1 SEHNR and CDR2 FQNEAQ (reference sequence). The CDR3 sequence is CASSLAVGELSYEQYF.

The chain recombines TRBV7-6 with TRBJ1-2; no DNA is available, so the TRBD1 call from TCRdb remains unchecked. Germline CDR1 SGHVS, CDR2 FNYEAQ. The CDR3 is 16 amino acids. The CDR3 protein is CASSLAQVAGVYGYTF.

CDR3 loop: CASSQPTGGGYEQYF. V usage is TRBV3-1 and J usage is TRBJ2-7; TCRdb returns TRBD2, unconfirmable since there is no DNA. Per germline, CDR1 LGHDT and CDR2 YNNKEL (reference sequence). This CDR3 has 15 amino acids.